This T cell receptor (beta chain) was profiled in a study of early T cells in non-severe SARS-CoV-2 infection. Study-wide results and limits: Matching results from VDJdb favored anti-spike CD8 responses, leaving private and CD4 specificities undetected.

This clonotype was seen at least ten times. Its antigen is not known. CDR3 length: 11 residues. With 7 bases removed from V and 5 bases from J, the gap between germline ends came to 8 bases. Germline CDR1 and CDR2: MNHEY and SVGEGT. Unique molecular identifier tags were affixed to discrete cDNA molecules. TCRdb reanalysed the 5' RACE reads using MiXCR and keeps one entry per CDR3 protein. The sample has tens of thousands of distinct CDR3 sequences; 9% to 15% are singletons. The sequence was obtained from an adult who was a healthcare worker with PCR-confirmed SARS-CoV-2 infection or an uninfected control (not recorded which). The chain couples TRBV6-2 or TRBV6-3 to TRBJ2-5; D is unresolved. Sequencing input: whole blood. The CDR3, as DNA: TGTGCCAGCAAGGAAATGGAGACCCAGTACTTC. This translates into CASKEMETQYF.